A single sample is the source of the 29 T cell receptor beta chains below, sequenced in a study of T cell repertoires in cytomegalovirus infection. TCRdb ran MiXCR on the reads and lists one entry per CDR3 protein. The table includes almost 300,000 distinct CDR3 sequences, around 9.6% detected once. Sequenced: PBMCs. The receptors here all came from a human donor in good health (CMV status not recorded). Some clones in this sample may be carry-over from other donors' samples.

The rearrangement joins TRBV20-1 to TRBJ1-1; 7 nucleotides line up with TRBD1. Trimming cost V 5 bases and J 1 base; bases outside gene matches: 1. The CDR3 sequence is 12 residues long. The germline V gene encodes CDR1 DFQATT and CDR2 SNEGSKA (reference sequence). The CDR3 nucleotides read TGCAGTGCTGGGGACAGGAACACTGAAGCTTTCTTT. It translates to CSAGDRNTEAFF.

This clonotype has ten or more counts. The CDR3 spells CASSPLRGGLSRTGELFF. The CDR3, as DNA: TGTGCCAGCAGCCCCCTCCGAGGGGGATTATCGAGAACCGGGGAGCTGTTTTTT. The genes are TRBV14 and TRBJ2-2; D may be TRBD1 (6 bases). The CDR3 totals 18 residues. V was shortened by 4 bases and J by 5 bases, with 23 bases between the two germline ends. Germline V gene lookup returns CDR1 SGHDN and CDR2 FVKESK.

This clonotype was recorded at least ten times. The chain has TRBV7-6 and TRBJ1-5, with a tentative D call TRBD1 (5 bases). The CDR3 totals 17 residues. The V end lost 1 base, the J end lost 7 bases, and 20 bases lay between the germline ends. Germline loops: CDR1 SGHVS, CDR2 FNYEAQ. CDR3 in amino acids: CASSLGYIGRRGQPQHF. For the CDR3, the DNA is TGTGCCAGCAGCTTAGGTTATATCGGCCGCCGGGGGCAGCCCCAGCATTTT.

CDR3 sequence: CSVEDPEGGLDYGYTF. In DNA form, the CDR3 reads TGCAGCGTTGAAGACCCGGAGGGAGGGTTGGACTATGGCTACACCTTC. This chain uses TRBV29-1 with TRBJ1-2; D is undetermined. Germline V gene sequence: CDR1 SQVTM, CDR2 ANQGSEA. V lost 0 bases and J 3 bases, leaving 17 bases between the germline ends. This CDR3 is 16 amino acids long.

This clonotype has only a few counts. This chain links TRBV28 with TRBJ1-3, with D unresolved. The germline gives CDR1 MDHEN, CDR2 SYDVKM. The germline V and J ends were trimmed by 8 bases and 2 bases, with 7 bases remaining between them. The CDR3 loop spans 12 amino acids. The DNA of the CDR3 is TGTGCCAGCGCGGAGGCTGGAAACACCATATATTTT. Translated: CASAEAGNTIYF.

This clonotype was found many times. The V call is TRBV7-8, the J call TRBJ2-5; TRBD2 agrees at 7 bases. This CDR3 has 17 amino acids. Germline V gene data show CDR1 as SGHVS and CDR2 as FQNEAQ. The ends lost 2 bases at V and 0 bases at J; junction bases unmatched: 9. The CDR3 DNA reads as TGTGCCAGCAGCTTAAACTTGGTTAGCGGGTACCAAGAGACCCAGTACTTC. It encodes CASSLNLVSGYQETQYF. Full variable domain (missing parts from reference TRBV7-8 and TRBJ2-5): GAGVSQSPRYKVAKRGQDVALRCDPISGHVSLFWYQQALGQGPEFLTYFQNEAQLDKSGLPSDRFFAERPEGSVSTLKIQRTQQEDSAVYLCASSLNLVSGYQETQYFGPGTRLLVL.

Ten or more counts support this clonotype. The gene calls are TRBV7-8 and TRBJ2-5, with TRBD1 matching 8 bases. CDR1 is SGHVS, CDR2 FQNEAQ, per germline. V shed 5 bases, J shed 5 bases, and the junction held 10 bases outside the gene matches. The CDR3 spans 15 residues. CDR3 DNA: TGTGCCAGCAGCCCCATGACAGGGGATGGGGAGACCCAGTACTTC. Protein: CASSPMTGDGETQYF.

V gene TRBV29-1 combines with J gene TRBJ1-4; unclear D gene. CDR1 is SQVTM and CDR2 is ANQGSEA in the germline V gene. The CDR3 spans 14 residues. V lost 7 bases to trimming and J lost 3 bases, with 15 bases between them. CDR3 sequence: CSAQEEVANEKLFF. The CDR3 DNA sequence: TGCAGCGCCCAGGAGGAGGTAGCTAATGAAAAACTGTTTTTT.

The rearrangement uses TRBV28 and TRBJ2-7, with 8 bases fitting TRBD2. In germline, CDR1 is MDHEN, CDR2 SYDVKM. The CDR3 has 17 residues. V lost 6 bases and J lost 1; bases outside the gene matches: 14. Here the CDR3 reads CASRGPGPSGFSYEQYV. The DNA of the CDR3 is TGTGCCAGCAGAGGGCCCGGGCCTAGCGGGTTTTCCTACGAGCAGTACGTC.

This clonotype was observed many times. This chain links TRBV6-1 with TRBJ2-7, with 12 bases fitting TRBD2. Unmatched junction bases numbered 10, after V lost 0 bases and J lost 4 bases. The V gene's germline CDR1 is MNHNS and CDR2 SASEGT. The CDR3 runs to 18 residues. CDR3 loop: CASSEASSGGARGYEQYF. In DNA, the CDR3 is TGTGCCAGCAGTGAAGCGTCTAGCGGGGGGGCCAGAGGTTACGAGCAGTACTTC.

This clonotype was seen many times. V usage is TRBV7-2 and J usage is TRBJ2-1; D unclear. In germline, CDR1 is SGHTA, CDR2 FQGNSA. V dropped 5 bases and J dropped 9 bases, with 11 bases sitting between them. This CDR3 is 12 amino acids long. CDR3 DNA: TGTGCCAGCAGCGTCTTCTCGGGTGAGCAGTTCTTC. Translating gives CASSVFSGEQFF.

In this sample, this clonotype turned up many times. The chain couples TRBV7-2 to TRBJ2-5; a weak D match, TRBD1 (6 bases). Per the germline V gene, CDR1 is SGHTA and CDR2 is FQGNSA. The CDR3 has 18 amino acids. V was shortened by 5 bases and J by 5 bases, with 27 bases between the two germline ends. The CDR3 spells CASSPSLGGVLSRETQYF. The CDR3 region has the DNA TGTGCCAGCAGCCCATCCCTAGGGGGAGTTTTGAGCCGGGAGACCCAGTACTTC.

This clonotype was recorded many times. The CDR3 is CASSQDAQGSYNEQFF. For the CDR3, the DNA is TGCGCCAGCAGCCAAGATGCGCAGGGGTCCTACAATGAGCAGTTCTTC. The chain employs TRBV4-3 and TRBJ2-1, with D possibly being TRBD1 (6 bases). The CDR3 is 16 amino acids. Trimming removed 0 bases from V and 1 base from J, with 10 bases in between. CDR1 and CDR2 from the germline V gene are LGHNA and YSLEER.

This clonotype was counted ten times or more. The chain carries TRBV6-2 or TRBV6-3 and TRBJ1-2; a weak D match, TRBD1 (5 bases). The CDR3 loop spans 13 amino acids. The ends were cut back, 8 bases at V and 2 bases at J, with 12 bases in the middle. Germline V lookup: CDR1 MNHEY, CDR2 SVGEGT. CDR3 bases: TGTGCCAGCGTCAGAGACAGCAACTATGGCTACACCTTC. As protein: CASVRDSNYGYTF.

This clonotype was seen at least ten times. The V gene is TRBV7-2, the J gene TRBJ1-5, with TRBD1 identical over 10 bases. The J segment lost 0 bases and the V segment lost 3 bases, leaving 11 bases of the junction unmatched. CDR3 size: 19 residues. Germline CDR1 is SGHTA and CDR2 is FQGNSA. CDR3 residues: CASSFQGGTGDYSNQPQHF. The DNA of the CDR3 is TGTGCCAGCAGCTTCCAAGGGGGGACAGGGGATTATAGCAATCAGCCCCAGCATTTT.

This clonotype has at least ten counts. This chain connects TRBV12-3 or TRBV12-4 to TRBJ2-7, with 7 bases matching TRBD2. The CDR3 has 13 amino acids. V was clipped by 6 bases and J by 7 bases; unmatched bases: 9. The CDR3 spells CASSLRGVGEQYF. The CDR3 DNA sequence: TGTGCCAGCAGCCTCCGGGGGGTGGGGGAGCAGTACTTC.

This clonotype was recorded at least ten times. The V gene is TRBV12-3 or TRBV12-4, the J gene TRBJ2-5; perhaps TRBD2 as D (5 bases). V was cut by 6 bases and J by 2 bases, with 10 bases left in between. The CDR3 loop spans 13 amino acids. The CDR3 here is CASRGADQETQYF. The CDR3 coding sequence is TGTGCCAGCAGGGGAGCGGATCAAGAGACCCAGTACTTC.

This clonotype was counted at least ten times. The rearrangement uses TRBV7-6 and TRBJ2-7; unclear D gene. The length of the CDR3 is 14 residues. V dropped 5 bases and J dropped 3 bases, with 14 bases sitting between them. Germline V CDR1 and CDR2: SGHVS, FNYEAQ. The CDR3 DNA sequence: TGTGCCAGCAGCCCTTCGAAAAGACTCTACGAGCAGTACTTC. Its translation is CASSPSKRLYEQYF.

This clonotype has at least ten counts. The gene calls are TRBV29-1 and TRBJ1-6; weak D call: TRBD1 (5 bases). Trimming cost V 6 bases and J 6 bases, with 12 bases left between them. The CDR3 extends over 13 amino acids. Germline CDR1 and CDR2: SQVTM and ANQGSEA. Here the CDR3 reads CSVQDGSNSPLHF. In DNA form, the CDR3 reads TGCAGCGTACAGGACGGTAGTAATTCACCCCTCCACTTT.

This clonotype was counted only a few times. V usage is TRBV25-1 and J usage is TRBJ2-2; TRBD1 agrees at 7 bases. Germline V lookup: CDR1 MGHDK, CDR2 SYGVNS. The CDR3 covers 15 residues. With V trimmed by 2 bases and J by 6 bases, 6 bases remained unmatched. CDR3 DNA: TGTGCCAGCAGTGAACCGACAGGGCCCCCCGGGGAGCTGTTTTTT. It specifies CASSEPTGPPGELFF.

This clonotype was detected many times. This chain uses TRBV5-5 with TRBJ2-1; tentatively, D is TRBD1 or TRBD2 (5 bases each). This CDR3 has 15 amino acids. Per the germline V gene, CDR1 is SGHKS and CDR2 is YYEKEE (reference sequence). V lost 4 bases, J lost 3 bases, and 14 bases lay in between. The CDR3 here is CASSLGVPVYNEQFF. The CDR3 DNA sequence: TGTGCCAGCAGCCTGGGGGTCCCTGTCTACAATGAGCAGTTCTTC.

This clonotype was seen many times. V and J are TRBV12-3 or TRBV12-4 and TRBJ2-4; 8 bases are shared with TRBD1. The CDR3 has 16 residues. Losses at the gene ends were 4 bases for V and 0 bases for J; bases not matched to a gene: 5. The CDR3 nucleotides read TGTGCCAGCAGTTCGGACAGGGCGCGAGCCAAAAACATTCAGTACTTC. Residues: CASSSDRARAKNIQYF.

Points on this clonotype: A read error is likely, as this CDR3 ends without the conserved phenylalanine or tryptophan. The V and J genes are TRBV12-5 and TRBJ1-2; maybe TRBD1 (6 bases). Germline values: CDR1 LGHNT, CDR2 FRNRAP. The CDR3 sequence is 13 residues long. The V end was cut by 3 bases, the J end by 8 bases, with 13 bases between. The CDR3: CASGFNRARGYTS. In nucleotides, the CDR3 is TGTGCTAGTGGTTTCAACAGGGCTAGAGGCTACACCTCC.

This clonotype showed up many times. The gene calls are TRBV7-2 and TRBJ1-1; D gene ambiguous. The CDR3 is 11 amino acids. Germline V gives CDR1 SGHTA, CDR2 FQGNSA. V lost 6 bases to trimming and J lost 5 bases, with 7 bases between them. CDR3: CASRDLTEAFF. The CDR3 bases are TGTGCCAGCAGGGACTTGACTGAAGCTTTCTTT.

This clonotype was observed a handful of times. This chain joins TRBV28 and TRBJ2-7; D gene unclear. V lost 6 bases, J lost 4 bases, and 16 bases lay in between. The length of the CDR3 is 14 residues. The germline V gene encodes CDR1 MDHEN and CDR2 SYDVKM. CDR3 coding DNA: TGTGCCAGCAGATGGACCCATGGCAAATACGAGCAGTACTTC. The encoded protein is CASRWTHGKYEQYF.

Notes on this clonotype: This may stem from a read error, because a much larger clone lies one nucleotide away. For the CDR3, the DNA is TGTGCCAGCAGCTTCCTCGACAGGGGCCAAGAGACCCAGAACTTC. Translating gives CASSFLDRGQETQNF. The chain recombines TRBV5-6 with TRBJ2-5; 8 bases fit TRBD1. The CDR3 runs 15 residues. Germline loops: CDR1 SGHDT, CDR2 YYEEEE. Supplemented by reference TRBV5-6 and TRBJ2-5, the full variable domain reads DAGVTQSPTHLIKTRGQQVTLRCSPKSGHDTVSWYQQALGQGPQFIFQYYEEEERQRGNFPDRFSGHQFPNYSSELNVNALLLGDSALYLCASSFLDRGQETQNFGPGTRLLVL.

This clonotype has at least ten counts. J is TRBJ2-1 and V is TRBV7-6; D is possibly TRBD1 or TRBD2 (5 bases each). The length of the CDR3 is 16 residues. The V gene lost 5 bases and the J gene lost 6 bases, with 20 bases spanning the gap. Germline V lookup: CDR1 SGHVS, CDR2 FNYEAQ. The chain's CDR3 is CASSHKGETLFNEQFF. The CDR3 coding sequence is TGTGCCAGCAGCCATAAAGGGGAGACGTTATTCAATGAGCAGTTCTTC.

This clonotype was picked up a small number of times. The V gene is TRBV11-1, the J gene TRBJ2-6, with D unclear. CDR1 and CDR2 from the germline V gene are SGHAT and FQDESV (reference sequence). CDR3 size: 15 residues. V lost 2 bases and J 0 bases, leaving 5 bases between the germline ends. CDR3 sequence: CASSLSYSGANVLTF. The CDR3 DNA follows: TGTGCCAGCAGCTTATCCTACTCTGGGGCCAACGTCCTGACTTTC. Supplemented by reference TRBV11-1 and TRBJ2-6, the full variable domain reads EAEVAQSPRYKITEKSQAVAFWCDPISGHATLYWYRQILGQGPELLVQFQDESVVDDSQLPKDRFSAERLKGVDSTLKIQPAELGDSAMYLCASSLSYSGANVLTFGAGSRLTVL.

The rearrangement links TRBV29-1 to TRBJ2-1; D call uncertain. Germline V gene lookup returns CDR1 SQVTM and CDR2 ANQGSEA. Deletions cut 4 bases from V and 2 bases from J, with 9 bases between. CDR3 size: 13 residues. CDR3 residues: CSVGHPTYNEQFF. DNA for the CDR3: TGCAGCGTTGGTCACCCTACCTACAATGAGCAGTTCTTC.